Following are 24 T cell receptor beta chains from one sample sequenced in a study of blood T cells in healthy people across ages. A J-beta primer mix and a sample-barcoded 5' primer were used in a second PCR of about 7 to 11 cycles. TCRdb independently ran MiXCR on the 5' RACE reads; one entry per CDR3 protein. The table records over 1,500,000 distinct CDR3 sequences, 49% of them present only once. The sequencing sample was made of blood. The receptor source for this set is a woman between 35 and 50 years old in good health.

As DNA, the CDR3 is TGTGCCAGCAGATACGGACGGCCGAACACTGAAGCTTTCTTT. This sequence encodes CASRYGRPNTEAFF. The V gene is TRBV27, the J gene TRBJ1-1, with D unclear. There are 14 residues in the CDR3. CDR1 MNHEY and CDR2 SMNVEV come from the germline V gene (reference sequence). Trimming cost V 6 bases and J 1 base, with 12 bases left between them.

The rearrangement uses TRBV6-6 and TRBJ2-5; no reliable D call. Germline loops: CDR1 MNHNY, CDR2 SVGAGI (reference sequence). This CDR3 is built from 12 residues. V was cut by 1 base and J by 3 bases, with 3 bases left in between. CDR3: CASSYWEETQYF. The CDR3 DNA is TGTGCCAGCAGTTACTGGGAAGAGACCCAGTACTTC.

The rearrangement links TRBV7-2 to TRBJ2-4; TRBD1 matches 7 bases. The ends lost 4 bases at V and 3 bases at J; junction bases unmatched: 15. Germline assignment: CDR1 SGHTA and CDR2 FQGNSA. The CDR3 is made up of 18 amino acids. The CDR3 DNA sequence: TGTGCCAGCAGCTCCCTTGGACAGGCCCGGGCTGGCAAAAACATTCAGTACTTC. Amino acids: CASSSLGQARAGKNIQYF.

The chain is built from TRBV7-2 and TRBJ2-2; D call uncertain. The CDR3 loop spans 13 amino acids. In germline, CDR1 is SGHTA, CDR2 FQGNSA. V lost 4 bases to trimming and J lost 9 bases, with 12 bases between them. DNA for the CDR3: TGTGCCAGCAGCTCCCGGACGGGTAGGGAGCTGTTTTTT. This translates into CASSSRTGRELFF.

This clonotype was detected ten times or more. The chain has TRBV6-5 and TRBJ2-3, with D unresolved. The CDR3 runs to 14 residues. V was cut by 6 bases and J by 3 bases, with 13 bases left in between. Germline V gives CDR1 MNHEY, CDR2 SVGAGI. CDR3 region: CASSPSRVTDTQYF. As DNA, the CDR3 is TGTGCCAGCAGCCCCAGCCGGGTAACAGATACGCAGTATTTT.

About this clonotype: A read error may produce the germline difference seen at one junction end. CDR3 residues: CASSLEGKGHYDYTF. The DNA for the CDR3 is TGCGCCAGCAGCTTGGAGGGCAAGGGGCACTATGACTACACCTTC. This rearrangement joins TRBV5-1 to TRBJ1-2; weak D call: TRBD1 (5 bases). Germline CDR1 reads SGHRS; CDR2 reads YFSETQ. CDR3 size: 15 residues. Together with reference TRBV5-1 and TRBJ1-2, the CDR3 gives the full variable domain: KAGVTQTPRYLIKTRGQQVTLSCSPISGHRSVSWYQQTPGQGLQFLFEYFSETQRNKGNFPGRFSGRQFSNSRSEMNVSTLELGDSALYLCASSLEGKGHYDYTFGSGTRLTVV.

This chain uses TRBV9 with TRBJ2-5; no clear D gene. Germline V gene data show CDR1 as SGDLS and CDR2 as YYNGEE. V was trimmed by 0 bases and J by 5 bases, leaving 11 bases between them. The CDR3 runs to 14 residues. CDR3 bases: TGTGCCAGCAGCGTAGGGCCGGCGAGGGAGACCCAGTACTTC. This gives the protein CASSVGPARETQYF.

J is TRBJ2-3 and V is TRBV4-2, with D possibly matching TRBD2 (6 bases). CDR1 is LGHNA, CDR2 YNFKEQ, per germline. V was trimmed by 4 bases and J by 4 bases, leaving 15 bases between them. This CDR3 region has 15 residues. This CDR3 is CASSRVEASADTQYF. CDR3 bases: TGTGCCAGCAGCCGAGTGGAGGCTAGCGCAGATACGCAGTATTTT.

This clonotype appeared a few times. The J gene is TRBJ2-1, the V gene TRBV5-1, with 10 bases lining up with TRBD2. CDR1 is SGHRS, CDR2 YFSETQ, per germline. The CDR3 length is 14 residues. V was clipped by 6 bases and J by 4 bases; unmatched bases: 4. The CDR3: CASNLAGVYNEQFF. Here the CDR3 DNA reads TGCGCCAGCAACCTAGCGGGGGTTTACAATGAGCAGTTCTTC.

CDR3 DNA: TGTGCCAGCAGTTATAAGGCGGGAAGGGGATTCCAGTCCCTCGACGGGGAGCTGTTTTTT. This translates into CASSYKAGRGFQSLDGELFF. The rearrangement links TRBV6-2 or TRBV6-3 to TRBJ2-2; D possibly corresponds to TRBD2 (6 bases). Germline values: CDR1 MNHEY, CDR2 SVGEGT. The CDR3 loop spans 20 amino acids. V was cut by 3 bases and J by 7 bases, with 30 bases left in between.

This clonotype occurred a few times. The chain carries TRBV7-2 and TRBJ1-2; 9 bases fit TRBD1. Per germline, CDR1 SGHTA and CDR2 FQGNSA. The CDR3 is 14 residues long. Trimming removed 5 bases from V and 4 bases from J; junction bases left unmatched: 5. The CDR3 here is CASSITGGFYGYTF. The DNA of the CDR3 is TGTGCCAGCAGCATAACAGGGGGCTTCTATGGCTACACCTTC. The full variable domain, in which reference TRBV7-2 and TRBJ1-2 provide the parts outside the CDR3, is GAGVSQSPSNKVTEKGKDVELRCDPISGHTALYWYRQSLGQGLEFLIYFQGNSAPDKSGLPSDRFSAERTGGSVSTLTIQRTQQEDSAVYLCASSITGGFYGYTFGSGTRLTVV.

The chain employs TRBV29-1 and TRBJ1-2, with 9 nucleotides matching TRBD1. V trimming: 6 bases; J trimming: 6 bases; junction bases outside the gene matches: 2. The CDR3 consists of 11 residues. Germline CDR1 reads SQVTM; CDR2 reads ANQGSEA. CDR3 DNA: TGCAGCGTCAGACAGGGGGATGGCTACACCTTC. It is translated as CSVRQGDGYTF.

This clonotype was detected a few times. V is TRBV6-6 and J is TRBJ2-1; 12 bases agree with TRBD1. J gave up 7 bases and V 6 bases, and 7 bases lay outside the gene matches. This CDR3 is 15 amino acids long. Per germline, CDR1 MNHNY and CDR2 SVGAGI (reference sequence). DNA of the CDR3: TGTGCCAGCAGCAACCGGGACAGGGGGCAAAATGAGCAGTTCTTC. Amino acids: CASSNRDRGQNEQFF.

CDR3 sequence (DNA): TGCGCCAGCAGCCATCACTCCAGTGCAGGCAAACACAATGAGCAGTTCTTC. Its protein is CASSHHSSAGKHNEQFF. The V gene is TRBV4-3, the J gene TRBJ2-1; D is undetermined. The CDR3 extends over 17 amino acids. Germline CDR1 and CDR2: LGHNA and YSLEER. V was cut by 3 bases and J by 5 bases, with 20 bases left in between.

The chain combines TRBV11-1 with TRBJ1-2, with TRBD1 matching over 8 bases. The CDR3 is 16 amino acids. J was trimmed by 6 bases and V by 5 bases; bases with no gene match: 14. The germline V gene encodes CDR1 SGHAT and CDR2 FQDESV (reference sequence). The CDR3 here is CASSPWTGRATNGYTF. CDR3 in DNA: TGTGCCAGCAGCCCTTGGACAGGGCGGGCGACTAATGGCTACACCTTC.

In its sample, this clonotype was seen a few times. The rearrangement joins TRBV6-2 or TRBV6-3 to TRBJ2-3; TRBD1 aligns across 12 bases. The CDR3 consists of 17 residues. J was trimmed by 5 bases and V by 6 bases; bases with no gene match: 12. Per the germline V gene, CDR1 is MNHEY and CDR2 is SVGEGT. The CDR3 nucleotides read TGTGCCAGCAGACCCACCGGGACAGGGGGCATTGGAGATACGCAGTATTTT. Protein sequence: CASRPTGTGGIGDTQYF.

The chain links TRBV18 to TRBJ2-4; D gene unclear. V lost 1 base, J lost 0 bases, and 7 bases lay in between. The germline CDR1 and CDR2 sequences are KGHSH and LQKENI. The CDR3 extends over 15 amino acids. Here the CDR3 reads CASSPQKTAKNIQYF. The CDR3 DNA follows: TGTGCCAGCTCACCACAGAAAACAGCCAAAAACATTCAGTACTTC.

The genes are TRBV6-2 or TRBV6-3 and TRBJ2-7; a possible D gene is TRBD2 (6 bases). In germline, CDR1 is MNHEY, CDR2 SVGEGT. The CDR3 is 14 amino acids. V was trimmed by 7 bases and J by 3 bases, leaving 16 bases between them. CDR3: CASTPTPGLYEQYF. The CDR3 DNA is TGTGCCAGCACCCCTACCCCGGGACTCTACGAGCAGTACTTC.

The count of this clonotype is one. The chain carries TRBV3-1 and TRBJ2-5, with a weak D call TRBD2 (5 bases). This CDR3 contains 18 residues. Per the germline V gene, CDR1 is LGHDT and CDR2 is YNNKEL (reference sequence). V shed 0 bases and J shed 7 bases, with 24 bases lying between them. The DNA for the CDR3 is TGTGCCAGCAGCCAAGAGAGGTTGGAGGCCACCCCCTTGGGGACCCAGTACTTC. Translating gives CASSQERLEATPLGTQYF.

In DNA form, the CDR3 reads TGCAGCGTTGAACCGAGAACTAATGAAAAACTGTTTTTT. Translation gives CSVEPRTNEKLFF. The V gene is TRBV29-1, the J gene TRBJ1-4; D is ambiguous. The CDR3 sequence is 13 residues long. V was shortened by 2 bases and J by 1 base, with 5 bases between the two germline ends. Germline V gene lookup returns CDR1 SQVTM and CDR2 ANQGSEA.

The chain is built from TRBV28 and TRBJ1-2; D is undetermined. The CDR3 totals 13 residues. The germline CDR1 and CDR2 sequences are MDHEN and SYDVKM. The V end was cut by 6 bases, the J end by 4 bases, with 12 bases between. CDR3 bases: TGTGCCAGCAGCCTAGACGGAGCCTATGGCTACACCTTC. This translates into CASSLDGAYGYTF.

This chain joins TRBV10-3 and TRBJ2-7; D possibly corresponds to TRBD2 (7 bases). Per germline, CDR1 ENHRY and CDR2 SYGVKD. Trimming left V 2 bases short and J 0 bases short, with 14 bases between. This CDR3 comprises 16 residues. CDR3 residues: CAISELGGPSSYEQYF. The CDR3 region has the DNA TGTGCCATCAGTGAGCTCGGGGGGCCGAGCTCCTACGAGCAGTACTTC.

Notes on this clonotype: The junction differs from germline at one of its ends, possibly a read error. J is TRBJ2-5 and V is TRBV28; the D gene is possibly TRBD2 (6 bases). CDR3 length: 15 amino acids. CDR1 MDHEN and CDR2 SYDVKM come from the germline V gene. CDR3 amino acids: CASTAGTWLQETRYF. The CDR3 DNA reads as TGTGCCAGCACCGCTGGGACTTGGCTCCAAGAGACCCGGTACTTC.

The gene calls are TRBV20-1 and TRBJ2-7, with a tentative D call TRBD2 (7 bases). CDR1 is DFQATT, CDR2 SNEGSKA, per germline (reference sequence). The V gene lost 1 base and the J gene lost 3 bases, with 19 bases spanning the gap. The CDR3 covers 16 residues. The CDR3: CSARGDAGAKGYEQYF. CDR3 nucleotides: TGCAGTGCTAGAGGTGATGCGGGGGCGAAAGGCTACGAGCAGTACTTC.